These 21 T cell receptor beta chains were sequenced from one sample in a study of neurological immune-mediated disorders. From the 5' RACE reads, TCRdb called clonotypes with MiXCR, one entry per CDR3 protein. The sample consists of some 66,000 distinct CDR3 sequences, less than 5.5% of them appearing once. The material sequenced was PBMCs. All receptors derive from a man in his thirties or forties with multiple sclerosis.

This clonotype showed up many times. The CDR3 sequence: CSVARGSNEKLFF. The CDR3 DNA is TGCAGCGTAGCTAGGGGATCTAATGAAAAACTGTTTTTT. The chain recombines TRBV29-1 with TRBJ1-4; D might be TRBD1 (5 bases). The V end lost 6 bases, the J end lost 3 bases, and 11 bases lay between the germline ends. In germline, CDR1 is SQVTM, CDR2 ANQGSEA. The CDR3 is made up of 13 amino acids.

Ten or more counts support this clonotype. V and J are TRBV20-1 and TRBJ2-5, with 7 bases fitting TRBD2. With V trimmed by 3 bases and J by 5 bases, 9 bases remained unmatched. This CDR3 has 14 residues. From germline, CDR1 is DFQATT and CDR2 SNEGSKA (reference sequence). CDR3 nucleotide sequence: TGCAGTGCTAGGGACGGCGGGGGTAGGGAGACCCAGTACTTC. Residues: CSARDGGGRETQYF.

This clonotype came up a few times. A clone one base away is much larger, so this may be a read error. This sequence joins TRBV4-2 and TRBJ2-7, with D possibly TRBD1 on 5 matching bases. This CDR3 is built from 13 residues. Trimming shortened V by 3 bases and J by 4 bases, and 10 bases separated the two germline ends. From germline, CDR1 is LGHNA and CDR2 YNFKEQ. The DNA of the CDR3 is TGTGCCAGCAGCCAGGGAAAGGGGTACGAGCAGTACTTC. Translated, it gives CASSQGKGYEQYF.

This rearrangement joins TRBV2 to TRBJ1-5, with D possibly being TRBD1 (6 bases). Trimming left V 6 bases short and J 5 bases short, with 11 bases between. CDR1 is SNHLY, CDR2 FYNNEI, per germline. This CDR3 is built from 13 residues. DNA for the CDR3: TGTGCCAGCAGCTTCTCAGGGGATCAGCCCCAGCATTTT. Amino acid sequence: CASSFSGDQPQHF.

Ten or more counts support this clonotype. The chain links TRBV24-1 to TRBJ2-5, with 12 bases matching TRBD1. This CDR3 contains 16 residues. The V segment lost 1 base and the J segment 4 bases; nucleotides outside the gene matches: 3. Germline assignment: CDR1 KGHDR and CDR2 SFDVKD. CDR3 in DNA: TGTGCCACCAGTGATTTCGGGACAGGGGGCCGAGAGACCCAGTACTTC. It codes for CATSDFGTGGRETQYF.

This chain joins TRBV5-1 and TRBJ2-1; a possible D gene is TRBD1 (7 bases). Trimming removed 4 bases from V and 1 base from J, with 15 bases in between. Germline V gene lookup returns CDR1 SGHRS and CDR2 YFSETQ. The length of the CDR3 is 16 residues. The CDR3 reads CASSRDSGGSYNEQFF. CDR3 nucleotides: TGCGCCAGCAGCCGGGACTCAGGGGGGTCCTACAATGAGCAGTTCTTC.

This clonotype has a count of ten or more. The chain employs TRBV4-1 and TRBJ1-2, with a tentative D call TRBD1 (6 bases). The germline V gene encodes CDR1 MGHRA and CDR2 YSYEKL. The length of the CDR3 is 16 residues. Trimming removed 5 bases at V and 3 bases at J, with 19 bases between. CDR3 in DNA: TGCGCCAGCAGCAAGGTGGTCAAGGACAGAGACTATGGCTACACCTTC. It specifies CASSKVVKDRDYGYTF.

This clonotype was seen ten or more times. The chain employs TRBV5-1 and TRBJ2-2, with D unresolved. CDR3 length: 14 residues. Trimming pared 0 bases from V and 0 bases from J, leaving 3 bases between. Germline V lookup: CDR1 SGHRS, CDR2 YFSETQ. CDR3 nucleotide sequence: TGCGCCAGCAGCTTGGGTCCGAACACCGGGGAGCTGTTTTTT. Protein: CASSLGPNTGELFF.

This clonotype was observed many times. The V call is TRBV6-5, the J call TRBJ1-1; no clear D gene. This CDR3 contains 13 residues. Germline assignment: CDR1 MNHEY and CDR2 SVGAGI. The ends were cut back, 9 bases at V and 1 base at J, with 12 bases in the middle. This CDR3 is CASAEERNTEAFF. CDR3 nucleotides: TGTGCCAGTGCGGAAGAACGGAACACTGAAGCTTTCTTT.

This clonotype has at least ten counts. The chain is built from TRBV20-1 and TRBJ2-1; the D gene is possibly TRBD2 (5 bases). Germline V gene data show CDR1 as DFQATT and CDR2 as SNEGSKA (reference sequence). V gave up 6 bases and J gave up 0 bases, with 15 bases separating them. The CDR3 covers 15 residues. The chain's CDR3 is CSAQDSWSSYNEQFF. The CDR3 DNA reads TGCAGTGCCCAGGACTCTTGGAGCTCCTACAATGAGCAGTTCTTC.

In its sample, this clonotype was seen a few times. V and J are TRBV10-3 and TRBJ1-1; D is uncertain. Germline lookup yields CDR1 ENHRY and CDR2 SYGVKD. The germline V and J ends were trimmed by 10 bases and 1 base, with 13 bases remaining between them. There are 13 residues in the CDR3. For the CDR3, the DNA is TGTGCCACTACTAGAACCCCGAACACTGAAGCTTTCTTT. Translated, it gives CATTRTPNTEAFF.

This clonotype was seen only a few times. This chain connects TRBV11-2 to TRBJ2-7; possibly TRBD1 for D (6 bases). Trimming took 3 bases from V and 1 from J, leaving 7 bases between them. The V gene's germline CDR1 is SGHAT and CDR2 FQNNGV. The CDR3 loop spans 13 amino acids. CDR3 amino acids: CASSFGTSYEQYF. The CDR3 nucleotides read TGTGCCAGCAGCTTCGGGACATCCTACGAGCAGTACTTC.

This clonotype occurred many times. The gene calls are TRBV3-1 and TRBJ1-1; D is uncertain. The CDR3 covers 14 residues. Germline V gene sequence: CDR1 LGHDT, CDR2 YNNKEL (reference sequence). V was clipped by 4 bases and J by 5 bases, with 14 bases between them. This chain's CDR3 is CASSPRDFGTEAFF. DNA of the CDR3: TGTGCCAGCAGCCCCCGCGACTTTGGAACTGAAGCTTTCTTT.

This clonotype was found many times. J is TRBJ2-7 and V is TRBV7-9, with 7 bases fitting TRBD1. The CDR3 is 13 amino acids. Germline V CDR1 and CDR2: SEHNR, FQNEAQ (reference sequence). Trimming removed 0 bases from V and 4 bases from J; junction bases left unmatched: 0. The CDR3 sequence: CASSLAGQYEQYF. CDR3 in DNA: TGTGCCAGCAGCTTAGCGGGACAGTACGAGCAGTACTTC.

This clonotype was recorded many times. The chain recombines TRBV5-6 with TRBJ2-2; D might be TRBD2 (5 bases). The ends were cut back, 2 bases at V and 4 bases at J, with 15 bases in the middle. The CDR3 consists of 16 residues. The V gene's germline CDR1 is SGHDT and CDR2 YYEEEE. CDR3: CASSFRARGLTGELFF. In nucleotides, the CDR3 is TGTGCCAGCAGCTTTAGAGCCAGAGGGCTCACCGGGGAGCTGTTTTTT. Combining the CDR3 with reference TRBV5-6 and TRBJ2-2 gives the whole variable domain DAGVTQSPTHLIKTRGQQVTLRCSPKSGHDTVSWYQQALGQGPQFIFQYYEEEERQRGNFPDRFSGHQFPNYSSELNVNALLLGDSALYLCASSFRARGLTGELFFGEGSRLTVL.

CDR3 region: CASSYQGKDNEQFF. CDR3 bases: TGTGCCAGCAGTTACCAGGGCAAGGACAATGAGCAGTTCTTC. The V gene is TRBV6-5, the J gene TRBJ2-1; D may be TRBD1 (5 bases). The V gene's germline CDR1 is MNHEY and CDR2 SVGAGI. This CDR3 has 14 residues. V shed 2 bases and J shed 5 bases, with 10 bases lying between them.

This clonotype was recorded at least ten times. The CDR3 bases are TGTGCCAGCAGTGAGGGGACAGCGAAGACCTACGAGCAGTACTTC. Translation gives CASSEGTAKTYEQYF. The chain employs TRBV2 and TRBJ2-7; 7 bases are a match to TRBD1. V dropped 3 bases and J dropped 2; count of bases not matched to a gene: 7. The CDR3 is made up of 15 amino acids. CDR1 is SNHLY and CDR2 is FYNNEI in the germline V gene.

This chain connects TRBV6-5 to TRBJ2-2; unclear D gene. V was clipped by 1 base and J by 5 bases, with 8 bases between them. The CDR3 consists of 14 residues. CDR1 and CDR2 (germline): MNHEY, SVGAGI. The DNA of the CDR3 is TGTGCCAGCAGTTACTTAAGGGATACCGGGGAGCTGTTTTTT. Amino acid sequence: CASSYLRDTGELFF.

This clonotype was seen at least ten times. The chain links TRBV15 to TRBJ2-6; D is perhaps TRBD1 (6 bases). CDR1 is LNHNV and CDR2 is YYDKDF in the germline V gene (reference sequence). With 2 bases removed from V and 0 bases from J, the gap between germline ends came to 11 bases. The CDR3 sequence is 17 residues long. CDR3 bases: TGTGCCACCAGCAGACAGAAACAGGGCTCTGGGGCCAACGTCCTGACTTTC. Its translation is CATSRQKQGSGANVLTF.

This clonotype was counted many times. In nucleotides, the CDR3 is TGTGCCAGCAGCCAAGATATGACAGCTATCTACGAGCAGTACTTC. Its protein product is CASSQDMTAIYEQYF. The chain recombines TRBV14 with TRBJ2-7, with D possibly being TRBD1 (5 bases). This CDR3 has 15 residues. Germline V gene data show CDR1 as SGHDN and CDR2 as FVKESK. Trimming removed 0 bases from V and 3 bases from J, with 12 bases in between.

This clonotype was detected ten times or more. The genes are TRBV5-1 and TRBJ1-2; unclear D gene. This CDR3 is 13 amino acids long. The germline V gene encodes CDR1 SGHRS and CDR2 YFSETQ. Trimming cost V 1 base and J 3 bases, with 7 bases left between them. The CDR3 protein is CASSLPGDYGYTF. In DNA form, the CDR3 reads TGCGCCAGCAGCTTGCCGGGCGACTATGGCTACACCTTC.